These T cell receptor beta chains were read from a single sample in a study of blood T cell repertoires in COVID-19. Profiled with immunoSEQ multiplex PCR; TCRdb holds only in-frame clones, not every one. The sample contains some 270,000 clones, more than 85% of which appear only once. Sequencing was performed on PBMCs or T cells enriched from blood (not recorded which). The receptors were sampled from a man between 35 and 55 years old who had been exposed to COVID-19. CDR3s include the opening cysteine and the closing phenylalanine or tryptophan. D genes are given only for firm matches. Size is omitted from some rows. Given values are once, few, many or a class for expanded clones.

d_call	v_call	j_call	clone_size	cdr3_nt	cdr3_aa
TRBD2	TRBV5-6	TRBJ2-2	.	TGTGCCAGCACCTTGAAAAACATTAGGACTAGCGGGACTACCGGGGAGCTGTTTTTT	CASTLKNIRTSGTTGELFF
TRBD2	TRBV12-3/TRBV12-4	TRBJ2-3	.	TGTGCCAGCGGGGGGGGGACAGATACGCAGTATTTT	CASGGGTDTQYF
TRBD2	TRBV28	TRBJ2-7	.	TGTGCCAGCAGTTCAACCCGTAGCGGGAGGTCCTACGAGCAGTACTTC	CASSSTRSGRSYEQYF
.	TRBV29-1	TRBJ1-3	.	TGCAGCGTTTCCCCAGGGGATAACACCATATATTTT	CSVSPGDNTIYF
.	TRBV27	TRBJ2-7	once	TGTGCCAGCAGTCCCGGGACACTCTCCTACGAGCAGTACTTC	CASSPGTLSYEQYF
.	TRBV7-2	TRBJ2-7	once	TGTGCCAGCAGCTTTAGGGGGGGCCACGAGCAGTACTTC	CASSFRGGHEQYF
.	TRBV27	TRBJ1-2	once	TGTGCCAGCAGTCTCCACCCAGGGCTTAACTATGGCTACACCTTC	CASSLHPGLNYGYTF
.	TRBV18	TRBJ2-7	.	TGTGCCAGCTCACTAGGGGTTTCCTACGAGCAGTACTTC	CASSLGVSYEQYF
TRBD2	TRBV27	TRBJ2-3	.	TGTGCCAGCAGTTTCCTAGCGGGAGGGCCTGCTAGCACAGATACGCAGTATTTT	CASSFLAGGPASTDTQYF
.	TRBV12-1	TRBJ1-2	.	TGTGCCAGCAGCTTTGTGCTGGACTGCCGGCCCCCGGTCCCTTGCTATGGCTACACCTTC	CASSFVLDCRPPVPCYGYTF
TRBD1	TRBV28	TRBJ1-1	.	TGTGCCAGCACCGACAGGGAGGTAAGAAGCAGGACTGAAGCTTTCTTT	CASTDREVRSRTEAFF
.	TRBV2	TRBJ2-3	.	TGTGCCAGCAGGTTAGCGGGCACAGATACGCAGTATTTT	CASRLAGTDTQYF
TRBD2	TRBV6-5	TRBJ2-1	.	TGTGCCAGCATCGGGCTAGCGGGAGTATCTGAGCAGTTCTTC	CASIGLAGVSEQFF
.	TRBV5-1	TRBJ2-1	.	TGCGCCAGCTCGTCCCCACTTAGGGGCGGTGAGCAGTTCTTC	CASSSPLRGGEQFF
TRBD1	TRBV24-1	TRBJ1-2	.	TGTGCCACCAGTGATAGCCCGGGACAGGGCTCCGGCTACACCTTC	CATSDSPGQGSGYTF
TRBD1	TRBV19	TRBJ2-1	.	TGTGCCAGTAGTATGACAGGGTCTGAGGATGAGCAGTTCTTC	CASSMTGSEDEQFF
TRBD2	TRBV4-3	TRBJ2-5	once	TGCGCCAGCAGCCAAGAACTCATAGCGGGAGTGGAGACCCAGTACTTC	CASSQELIAGVETQYF
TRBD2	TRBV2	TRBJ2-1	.	TGTGCCAGCAGTGTGTCGAGGCTAGCGGGAGAAAATGAGCAGTTCTTC	CASSVSRLAGENEQFF
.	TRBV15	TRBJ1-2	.	TGTGCCACCAGCGAATACAGGGATGGCTATGGCTACACCTTC	CATSEYRDGYGYTF
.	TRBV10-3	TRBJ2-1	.	TGTGCCATCAGTGGAAACCGGGACAACAATGAGCAGTTCTTC	CAISGNRDNNEQFF
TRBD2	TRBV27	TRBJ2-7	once	TGTGCCAGCAGTTTATCGCTCCCTAGCGGGACCGCCTACGAGCAGTACTTC	CASSLSLPSGTAYEQYF
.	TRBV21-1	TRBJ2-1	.	TGTGCCAGCAGCAATTTACTAGGTTACAATGAGCAGTTCTTC	CASSNLLGYNEQFF
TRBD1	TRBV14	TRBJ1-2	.	TGTGCCAGCAGCCAAATCGGTGACAGGGGGTACTATGGCTACACCTTC	CASSQIGDRGYYGYTF
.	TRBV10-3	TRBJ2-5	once	TGTGCCATCAGTGGAGCGGGTAAAGGGGAGACCCAGTACTTC	CAISGAGKGETQYF
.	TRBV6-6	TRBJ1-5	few	TGTGCCAGCAGTTTTGACGGGTATCAGCCCCAGCATTTT	CASSFDGYQPQHF
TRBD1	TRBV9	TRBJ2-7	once	TGTGCCAGCAGCTCAACGACAGGGCTCTACGAGCAGTACTTC	CASSSTTGLYEQYF